This T cell receptor (beta chain) was sequenced for a study of control samples from healthy donors and cancer patients. V was trimmed by 4 bases and J by 0 bases, leaving 12 bases between them. CDR3 length equals 14 residues. Germline CDR1 SQVTM, CDR2 ANQGSEA. This table comes from immunoSEQ multiplex PCR, and its TCRdb copy is limited to in-frame clones, with some not included. The table lists 79,000 or so clones, around 90% of them singletons, with about 8.6% in the top ten. The specimen was PBMCs. V is TRBV29-1 and J is TRBJ1-1; D is unclear. The source of this sequence is a woman in her forties or fifties with colorectal cancer. The CDR3: CSVVTQLMNTEAFF. In DNA, the CDR3 is TGCAGCGTTGTGACTCAACTCATGAACACTGAAGCTTTCTTT.